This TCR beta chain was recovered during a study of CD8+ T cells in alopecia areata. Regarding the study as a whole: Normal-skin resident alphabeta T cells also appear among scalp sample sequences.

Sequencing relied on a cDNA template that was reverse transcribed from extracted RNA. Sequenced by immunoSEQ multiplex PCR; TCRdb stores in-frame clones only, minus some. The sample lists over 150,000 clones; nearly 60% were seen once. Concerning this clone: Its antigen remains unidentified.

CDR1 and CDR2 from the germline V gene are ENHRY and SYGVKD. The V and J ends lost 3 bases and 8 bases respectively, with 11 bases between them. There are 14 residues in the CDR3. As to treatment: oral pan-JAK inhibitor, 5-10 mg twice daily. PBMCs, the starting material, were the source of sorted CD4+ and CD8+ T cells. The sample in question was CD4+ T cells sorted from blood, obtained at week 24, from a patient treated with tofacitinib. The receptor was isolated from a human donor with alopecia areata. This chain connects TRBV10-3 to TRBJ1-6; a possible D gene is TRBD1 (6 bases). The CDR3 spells CAISDRGKDSPLHF. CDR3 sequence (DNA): TGTGCCATCAGTGACAGGGGCAAGGATTCACCCCTCCACTTT.